This T cell receptor beta chain was observed in a study of T-cell memory formation after mild COVID-19. Study observations and caveats: Some SARS-CoV-2-responding clones were already detected in memory before infection. There was a balanced CD4/CD8 profile in clones contracting day 15 to 85, and later expanders leaned CD4+.

With regard to this clonotype: Its target is not known.

The CDR3 is 16 residues long. The germline V gene has CDR1 SGHRS and CDR2 YFSETQ. With V trimmed by 1 base and J by 7 bases, 10 bases remained unmatched. Constant-segment primers served in 5'RACE that generated TCR alpha and TCR beta cDNA libraries bearing sample barcodes and UMIs. One entry per CDR3 protein, called by TCRdb with MiXCR from the 5' RACE reads. The sample comprises about 180,000 distinct CDR3 sequences, roughly 16% of which are singletons, and 2% to 2.5% rests with the top ten. This TCR was sampled from an adult woman who had mild COVID-19 (a few samples of this study predate the infection). Cell type and time point are not known. What was sequenced was PBMCs or a T cell subset sorted from them (not recorded which). This rearrangement joins TRBV5-1 to TRBJ2-1, with 8 bases fitting TRBD2. The CDR3 protein is CASSLLGTGGPNEQFF. CDR3 DNA: TGCGCCAGCAGCTTGTTAGGAACGGGGGGGCCGAATGAGCAGTTCTTC. Together with reference TRBV5-1 and TRBJ2-1, the CDR3 gives the full variable domain: KAGVTQTPRYLIKTRGQQVTLSCSPISGHRSVSWYQQTPGQGLQFLFEYFSETQRNKGNFPGRFSGRQFSNSRSEMNVSTLELGDSALYLCASSLLGTGGPNEQFFGPGTRLTVL.